Given below is one T cell receptor beta chain in context. The sample originates from a study of T cell responses to AZD1222 COVID-19 vaccine. TCRdb's table, derived via immunoSEQ multiplex PCR, lists solely in-frame clones and lacks some. Seen here are some 90,000 clones, around nine tenths observed once, and the top ten hold around 5%. The ends were cut back, 0 bases at V and 2 bases at J, with 11 bases in the middle. The CDR3 extends over 15 amino acids. Germline CDR1 LNHNV, CDR2 YYDKDF (reference sequence). The TCR sequence derives from an adult who received the AZD1222 COVID-19 vaccine. Specimen: peripheral blood, collected 28 days after the second AZD1222 dose. The chain combines TRBV15 with TRBJ2-7; D perhaps matches TRBD2 (6 bases). The CDR3 bases are TGTGCCACCAGCAGAGATCCAGGACTAACCTACGAGCAGTACTTC. Translated, it gives CATSRDPGLTYEQYF.